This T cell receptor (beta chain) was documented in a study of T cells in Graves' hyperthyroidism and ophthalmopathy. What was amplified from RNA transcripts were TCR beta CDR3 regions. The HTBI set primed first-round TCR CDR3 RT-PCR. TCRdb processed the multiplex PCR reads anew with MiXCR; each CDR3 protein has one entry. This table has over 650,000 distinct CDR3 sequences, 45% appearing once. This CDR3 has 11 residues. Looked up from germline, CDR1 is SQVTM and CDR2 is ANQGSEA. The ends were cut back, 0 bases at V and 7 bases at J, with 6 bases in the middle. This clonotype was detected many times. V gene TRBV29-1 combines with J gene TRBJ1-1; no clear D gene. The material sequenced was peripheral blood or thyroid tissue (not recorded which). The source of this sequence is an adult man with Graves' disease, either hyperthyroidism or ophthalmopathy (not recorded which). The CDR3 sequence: CSVEDRYEAFF. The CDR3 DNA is TGCAGCGTTGAAGATCGGTATGAAGCTTTCTTT.